Below, 16 T cell receptor beta chains from the same sample are listed, as sequenced in a study of shared clonotypes between healthy human individuals. Clones were read by immunoSEQ multiplex PCR, and TCRdb kept only the in-frame ones, dropping some. The sample lists roughly 640,000 clones; roughly 70% were seen once. Sequenced sample: memory CD4+ T cells sorted from blood. Subset noted: CD45RA-negative fraction. Receptors were obtained from a woman under 40 in good health.

This clone turned up a few times. This chain uses TRBV7-8 with TRBJ2-3, with TRBD2 matching 13 bases. This CDR3 comprises 15 residues. Germline trimming cut 3 bases from V and 8 bases from J; bases unmatched to any gene: 5. Germline V gene data show CDR1 as SGHVS and CDR2 as FQNEAQ. CDR3 residues: CASSFGLAGVSTQYF. The CDR3, as DNA: TGTGCCAGCAGCTTTGGACTAGCGGGAGTAAGTACGCAGTATTTT.

Of note for this clone: Other nucleotide sequences in the sample specify the same CDR3. This chain connects TRBV14 to TRBJ1-4; 9 bases agree with TRBD1. The CDR3 sequence is 15 residues long. Germline V gene data show CDR1 as SGHDN and CDR2 as FVKESK. V trimming: 1 base; J trimming: 6 bases; junction bases outside the gene matches: 3. The DNA of the CDR3 is TGTGCCAGCAGCCAAGGGACAGGGGTTTATGAAAAACTGTTTTTT. It yields the protein CASSQGTGVYEKLFF.

The count of this clone is one. V gene TRBV29-1 combines with J gene TRBJ2-5; D might be TRBD2 (5 bases). The CDR3 has 14 amino acids. Germline CDR1 is SQVTM and CDR2 is ANQGSEA. V shed 3 bases and J shed 0 bases, with 11 bases lying between them. The CDR3 sequence is CSVEPADYQETQYF. The DNA of the CDR3 is TGCAGCGTTGAGCCAGCGGACTACCAAGAGACCCAGTACTTC. Supplemented by reference TRBV29-1 and TRBJ2-5, the full variable domain reads SAVISQKPSRDICQRGTSLTIQCQVDSQVTMMFWYRQQPGQSLTLIATANQGSEATYESGFVIDKFPISRPNLTFSTLTVSNMSPEDSSIYLCSVEPADYQETQYFGPGTRLLVL.

The chain links TRBV28 to TRBJ2-4; 7 positions agree with TRBD1. V gave up 5 bases and J gave up 8 bases; unmatched junction bases: 12. Germline values: CDR1 MDHEN, CDR2 SYDVKM. The CDR3 extends over 15 amino acids. The CDR3: CASSKPGTAGDIQYF. CDR3 sequence (DNA): TGTGCCAGCAGTAAACCCGGGACAGCAGGGGACATTCAGTACTTC.

This clone was found a few times. This chain links TRBV6-5 with TRBJ1-1, with D maybe TRBD1 (5 bases). Per the germline V gene, CDR1 is MNHEY and CDR2 is SVGAGI. The CDR3 covers 15 residues. Trimming cost V 0 bases and J 0 bases, with 8 bases left between them. Here the CDR3 reads CASSYSRQMNTEAFF. CDR3 nucleotides: TGTGCCAGCAGTTACTCGCGACAGATGAACACTGAAGCTTTCTTT.

The V call is TRBV5-1, the J call TRBJ2-1; perhaps TRBD1 as D (5 bases). The CDR3 length is 15 residues. From germline, CDR1 is SGHRS and CDR2 YFSETQ. Deletions cut 4 bases from V and 0 bases from J, with 11 bases between. CDR3 bases: TGCGCCAGCAGCCTGGACACAGCCTCCTACAATGAGCAGTTCTTC. This encodes CASSLDTASYNEQFF.

This clone was seen more than once but under ten times. This sequence joins TRBV19 and TRBJ1-5; weak D call: TRBD1 (6 bases). V lost 3 bases to trimming and J lost 7 bases, with 19 bases between them. This CDR3 contains 16 residues. Germline V gives CDR1 LNHDA, CDR2 SQIVND (reference sequence). The CDR3 spells CASSMWGRGERQPQHF. The CDR3 region has the DNA TGTGCCAGTAGTATGTGGGGCAGGGGAGAAAGACAGCCCCAGCATTTT.

This clone came up once. The chain recombines TRBV6-5 with TRBJ1-1; 10 bases are a match to TRBD1. Germline V gene lookup returns CDR1 MNHEY and CDR2 SVGAGI. The CDR3 runs 14 residues. The J segment lost 6 bases and the V segment lost 5 bases, leaving 6 bases of the junction unmatched. The CDR3: CASSTRTGGPEAFF. The CDR3 coding sequence is TGTGCCAGCAGTACCCGGACAGGGGGTCCTGAAGCTTTCTTT.

The rearrangement uses TRBV12-5 and TRBJ1-2, with TRBD1 matching 8 bases. Germline CDR1 LGHNT, CDR2 FRNRAP. Unmatched junction bases numbered 0, after V lost 1 base and J lost 2 bases. This CDR3 has 14 residues. CDR3 in amino acids: CASGLGTGNYGYTF. The CDR3 coding sequence is TGTGCTAGTGGTTTGGGGACAGGGAACTATGGCTACACCTTC.

This chain connects TRBV14 to TRBJ2-1, with D tentatively TRBD2 (6 bases). Germline CDR1 reads SGHDN; CDR2 reads FVKESK. Trimming pared 3 bases from V and 2 bases from J, leaving 11 bases between. The CDR3 is 15 amino acids. The CDR3: CASSHSWGAYNEQFF. CDR3 nucleotide sequence: TGTGCCAGCAGCCACTCGTGGGGGGCCTACAATGAGCAGTTCTTC.

A word on this clone: Other nucleotide sequences in the sample specify the same CDR3. This chain links TRBV5-1 with TRBJ2-1; the D is unclear. CDR1 and CDR2 (germline): SGHRS, YFSETQ. The CDR3 consists of 15 residues. V was clipped by 0 bases and J by 0 bases, with 7 bases between them. The CDR3 sequence is CASSLDSASYNEQFF. The CDR3 nucleotides read TGCGCCAGCAGCTTGGACTCCGCCTCCTACAATGAGCAGTTCTTC.

The rearrangement uses TRBV4-1 and TRBJ2-5; a weak D match, TRBD1 (7 bases). The CDR3 length is 16 residues. Trimming took off 1 base at V and 4 bases at J, with 16 bases between the two ends. Germline CDR1 and CDR2: MGHRA and YSYEKL. CDR3 in DNA: TGCGCCAGCAGCCAAGCCCCCCCAGGGGGGCGAGAGACCCAGTACTTC. This gives the protein CASSQAPPGGRETQYF.

Ten or more counts support this clone. J is TRBJ1-1 and V is TRBV19; D is undetermined. Trimming cost V 7 bases and J 4 bases, with 10 bases left between them. Per the germline V gene, CDR1 is LNHDA and CDR2 is SQIVND (reference sequence). The CDR3 has 12 residues. The chain's CDR3 is CASTYRGTEAFF. In nucleotides, the CDR3 is TGTGCCAGTACCTACCGGGGCACTGAAGCTTTCTTT.

The table lists this clone with many counts. The chain carries TRBV19 and TRBJ1-5; unclear D gene. This CDR3 has 17 residues. V lost 5 bases and J lost 0, with 17 bases in between. Germline loops: CDR1 LNHDA, CDR2 SQIVND (reference sequence). The CDR3 sequence is CASSSGLRSDSNQPQHF. CDR3 sequence (DNA): TGTGCCAGTAGTTCCGGGTTACGGTCCGATAGCAATCAGCCCCAGCATTTT.

The rearrangement links TRBV27 to TRBJ1-1; D is perhaps TRBD1 (5 bases). CDR1 is MNHEY, CDR2 SMNVEV, per germline (reference sequence). The CDR3 is 14 amino acids. The V end lost 6 bases, the J end lost 1 base, and 12 bases lay between the germline ends. The CDR3 sequence: CASRIQEQNTEAFF. CDR3 nucleotides: TGTGCCAGCAGAATACAGGAACAGAACACTGAAGCTTTCTTT.

V gene TRBV23-1 combines with J gene TRBJ2-1; D not certain. TRBV23-1 is an open reading frame whose function is uncertain. CDR3 length equals 12 residues. Trimming took off 0 bases at V and 7 bases at J, with 4 bases between the two ends. The CDR3 loop reads CASSQSENEQFF. The CDR3 DNA reads as TGCGCCAGCAGTCAATCGGAGAATGAGCAGTTCTTC.